This T cell receptor (beta chain) was identified in a study of blood T cell repertoires in COVID-19. Whole-study context: The cDNA or gDNA used as material had been derived from T cells, B-cell-depleted T cells, or PBMCs.

The assay was immunoSEQ multiplex PCR, and TCRdb's table has in-frame clones only and misses some. The table includes about 86,000 clones, around four fifths detected once. The length of the CDR3 is 13 residues. In germline, CDR1 is MNHEY, CDR2 SVGAGI. With 6 bases clipped from V and 5 bases from J, the junction kept 6 bases outside the gene matches. Sequencing used peripheral blood. The rearrangement joins TRBV6-5 to TRBJ1-2; 7 bases align to TRBD1. The clonotype was recovered from a man aged 50 to 60 with acute or convalescent COVID-19. Written as DNA, the CDR3 is TGTGCCAGCAGCCTGACAGGGCTTTATGGCTACACCTTC. Translation gives CASSLTGLYGYTF.